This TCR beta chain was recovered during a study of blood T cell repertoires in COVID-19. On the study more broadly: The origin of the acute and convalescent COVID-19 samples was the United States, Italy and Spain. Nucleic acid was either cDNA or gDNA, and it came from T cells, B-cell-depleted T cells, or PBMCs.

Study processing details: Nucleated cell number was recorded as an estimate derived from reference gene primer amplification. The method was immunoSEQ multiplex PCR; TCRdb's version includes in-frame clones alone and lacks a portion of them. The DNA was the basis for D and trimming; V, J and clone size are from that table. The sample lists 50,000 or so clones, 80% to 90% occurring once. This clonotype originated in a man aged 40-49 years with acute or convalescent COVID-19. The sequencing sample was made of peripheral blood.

Here the CDR3 reads CASSEGRRGEAFF. CDR3 DNA sequence: TGTGCCAGCAGTGAGGGAAGAAGGGGAGAAGCTTTCTTT. V usage is TRBV6-1 and J usage is TRBJ1-1; perhaps TRBD1 as D (5 bases). Trimming shortened V by 3 bases and J by 8 bases, and 13 bases separated the two germline ends. CDR1 is MNHNS and CDR2 is SASEGT in the germline V gene. The CDR3 totals 13 residues.